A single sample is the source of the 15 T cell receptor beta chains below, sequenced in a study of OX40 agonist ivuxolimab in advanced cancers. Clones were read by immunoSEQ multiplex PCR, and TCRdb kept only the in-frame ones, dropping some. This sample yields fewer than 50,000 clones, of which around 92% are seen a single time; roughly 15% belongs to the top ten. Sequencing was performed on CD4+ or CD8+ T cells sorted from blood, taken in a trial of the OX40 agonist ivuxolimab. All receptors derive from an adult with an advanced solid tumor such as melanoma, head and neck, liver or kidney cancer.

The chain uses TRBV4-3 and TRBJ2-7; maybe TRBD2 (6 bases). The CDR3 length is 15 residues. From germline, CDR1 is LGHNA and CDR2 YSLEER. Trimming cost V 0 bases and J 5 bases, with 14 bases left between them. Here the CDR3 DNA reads TGCGCCAGCAGCCAAGAGGGACTCCCTGCTCACGAGCAGTACTTC. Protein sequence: CASSQEGLPAHEQYF.

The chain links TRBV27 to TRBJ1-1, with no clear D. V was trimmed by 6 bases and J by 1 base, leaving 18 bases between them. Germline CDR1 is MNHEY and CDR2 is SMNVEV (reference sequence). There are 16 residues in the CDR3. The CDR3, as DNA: TGTGCCAGCAGACCCCTCCTTACGGCCCCGAACACTGAAGCTTTCTTT. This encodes CASRPLLTAPNTEAFF.

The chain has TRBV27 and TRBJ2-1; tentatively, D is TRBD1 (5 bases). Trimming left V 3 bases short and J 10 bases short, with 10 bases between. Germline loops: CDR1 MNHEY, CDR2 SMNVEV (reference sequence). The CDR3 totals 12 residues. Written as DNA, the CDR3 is TGTGCCAGCAGTTTCCCCAGACAGGAGCAGTTCTTC. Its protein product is CASSFPRQEQFF.

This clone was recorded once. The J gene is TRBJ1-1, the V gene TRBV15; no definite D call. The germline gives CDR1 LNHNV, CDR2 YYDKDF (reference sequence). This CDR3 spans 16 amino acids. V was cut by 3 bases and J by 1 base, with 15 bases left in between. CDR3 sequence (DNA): TGTGCCACCAGCAGGCTAGACATCGGACGGAACACTGAAGCTTTCTTT. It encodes CATSRLDIGRNTEAFF.

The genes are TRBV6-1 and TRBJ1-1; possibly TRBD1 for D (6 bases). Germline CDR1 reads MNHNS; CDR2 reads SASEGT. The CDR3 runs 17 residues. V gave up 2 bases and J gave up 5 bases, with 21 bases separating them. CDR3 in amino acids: CASSENWGRTATTEAFF. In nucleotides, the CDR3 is TGTGCCAGCAGTGAAAATTGGGGCCGGACAGCTACTACTGAAGCTTTCTTT.

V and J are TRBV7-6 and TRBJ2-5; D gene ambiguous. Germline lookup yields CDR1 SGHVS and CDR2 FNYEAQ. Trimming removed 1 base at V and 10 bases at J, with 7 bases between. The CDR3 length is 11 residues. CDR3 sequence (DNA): TGTGCCAGCAGCTTAGGGGTCGGCCAGTACTTC. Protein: CASSLGVGQYF.

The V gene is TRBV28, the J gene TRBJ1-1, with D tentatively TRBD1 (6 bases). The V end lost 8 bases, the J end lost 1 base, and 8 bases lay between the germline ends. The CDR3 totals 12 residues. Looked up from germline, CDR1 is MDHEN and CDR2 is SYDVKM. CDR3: CASEQGNTEAFF. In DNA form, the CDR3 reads TGTGCCAGCGAACAGGGGAACACTGAAGCTTTCTTT.

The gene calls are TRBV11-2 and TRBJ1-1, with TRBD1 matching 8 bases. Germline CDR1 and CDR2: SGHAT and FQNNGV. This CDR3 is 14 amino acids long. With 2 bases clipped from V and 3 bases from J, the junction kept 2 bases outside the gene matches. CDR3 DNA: TGTGCCAGCAGCTTACAGGGGGCGTACACTGAAGCTTTCTTT. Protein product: CASSLQGAYTEAFF. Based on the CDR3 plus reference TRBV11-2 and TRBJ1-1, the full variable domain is EAGVAQSPRYKIIEKRQSVAFWCNPISGHATLYWYQQILGQGPKLLIQFQNNGVVDDSQLPKDRFSAERLKGVDSTLKIQPAKLEDSAVYLCASSLQGAYTEAFFGQGTRLTVV.

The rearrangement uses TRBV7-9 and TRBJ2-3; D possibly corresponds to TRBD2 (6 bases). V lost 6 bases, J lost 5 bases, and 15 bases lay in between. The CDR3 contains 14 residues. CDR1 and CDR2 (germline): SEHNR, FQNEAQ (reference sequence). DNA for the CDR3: TGTGCCAGCAGGTCCCTGACCGGGGGAGATACGCAGTATTTT. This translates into CASRSLTGGDTQYF.

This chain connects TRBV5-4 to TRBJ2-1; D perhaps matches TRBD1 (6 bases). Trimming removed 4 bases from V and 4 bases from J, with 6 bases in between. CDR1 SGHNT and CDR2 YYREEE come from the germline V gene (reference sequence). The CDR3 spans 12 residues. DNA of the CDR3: TGTGCCAGCAGCGGACAGTACAATGAGCAGTTCTTC. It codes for CASSGQYNEQFF. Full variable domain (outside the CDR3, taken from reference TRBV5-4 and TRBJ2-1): ETGVTQSPTHLIKTRGQQVTLRCSSQSGHNTVSWYQQALGQGPQFIFQYYREEENGRGNFPPRFSGLQFPNYSSELNVNALELDDSALYLCASSGQYNEQFFGPGTRLTVL.

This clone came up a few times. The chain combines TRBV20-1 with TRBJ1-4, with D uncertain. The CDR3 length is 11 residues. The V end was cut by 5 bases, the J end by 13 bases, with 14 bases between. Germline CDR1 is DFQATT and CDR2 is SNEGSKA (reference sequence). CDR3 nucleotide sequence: TGCAGTGCTTTGGGCCCTCTGGGACTGTTTTTT. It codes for CSALGPLGLFF.

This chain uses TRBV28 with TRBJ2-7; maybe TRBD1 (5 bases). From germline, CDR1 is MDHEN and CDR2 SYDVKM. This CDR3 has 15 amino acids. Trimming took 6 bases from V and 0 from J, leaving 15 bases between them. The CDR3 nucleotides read TGTGCCAGCAGCTCGGACATCACCCTCTCCTACGAGCAGTACTTC. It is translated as CASSSDITLSYEQYF.

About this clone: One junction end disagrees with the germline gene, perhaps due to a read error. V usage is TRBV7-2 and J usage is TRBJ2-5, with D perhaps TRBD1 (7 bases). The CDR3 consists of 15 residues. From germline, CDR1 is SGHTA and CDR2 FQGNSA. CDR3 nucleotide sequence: TGTGCCAGCACCTTACAGGGGACTCGACAAGAGACCCAGTACTTC. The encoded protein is CASTLQGTRQETQYF.

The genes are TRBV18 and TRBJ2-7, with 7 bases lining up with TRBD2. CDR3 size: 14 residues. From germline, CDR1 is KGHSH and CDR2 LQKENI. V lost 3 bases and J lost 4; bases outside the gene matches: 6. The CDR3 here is CASSPSGERYEQYF. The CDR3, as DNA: TGTGCCAGCTCACCCAGCGGGGAGCGTTACGAGCAGTACTTC.

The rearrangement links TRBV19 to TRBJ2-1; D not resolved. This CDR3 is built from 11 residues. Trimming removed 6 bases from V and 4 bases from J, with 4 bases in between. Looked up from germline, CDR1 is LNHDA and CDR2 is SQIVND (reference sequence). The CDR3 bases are TGTGCCAGTAGCGTTTACAATGAGCAGTTCTTC. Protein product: CASSVYNEQFF.